Reported below is one T cell receptor (beta chain). Its antigen is not identified. Though nominally healthy at sampling, donors likely had unrecorded immune exposures. These data come from a study of cytomegalovirus exposure and HLA in healthy donors. Study-level information: Among the 398 genotyped donors, more than 70% were placed in the Caucasian-associated ancestry cluster. Overall study findings and caveats: One variant, a missense change in DCLRE1C, was linked in a later analysis to TCR beta V- and J-gene trimming.

Primers: 60 Vbeta forward and 13 Jbeta reverse. Data came from immunoSEQ multiplex PCR; TCRdb stores just in-frame clones and leaves some out. Seen here are approximately 180,000 clones, 80% to 85% observed once, and the top ten hold about 1%. Germline CDR1 SGHTA, CDR2 FQGNSA. The V gene lost 4 bases and the J gene lost 3 bases, with 16 bases spanning the gap. This CDR3 has 16 amino acids. This TCR derives from a woman between 40 and 50 years old in good health and CMV-seronegative. This chain uses TRBV7-2 with TRBJ2-1; TRBD2 might be the D (5 bases). The sample comprised PBMCs. DNA for the CDR3: TGTGCCAGCAGCTCCGATCGGACTTCCCGCTACAATGAGCAGTTCTTC. This codes for CASSSDRTSRYNEQFF. The variable domain in full, completed from reference TRBV7-2 and TRBJ2-1, reads GAGVSQSPSNKVTEKGKDVELRCDPISGHTALYWYRQSLGQGLEFLIYFQGNSAPDKSGLPSDRFSAERTGGSVSTLTIQRTQQEDSAVYLCASSSDRTSRYNEQFFGPGTRLTVL.